This T cell receptor beta chain was profiled in a study of Graves' ophthalmopathy and Graves' hyperthyroidism. Study context: Hyperthyroidism was considered stable when no ophthalmopathy appeared within 18 months of follow-up. Study-level results: In blood, most expanded thyroid clonotypes above 0.001 frequency were also detected.

The germline V gene has CDR1 SEHNR and CDR2 FQNEAQ (reference sequence). Deletions cut 6 bases from V and 4 bases from J, with 21 bases between. The CDR3 covers 16 residues. The hyperthyroidism patients had a new diagnosis of under 2 months' duration and were aged 18 to 65. TCR beta CDR3 amplification used RNA transcripts. Second-round multiplex PCR followed a first-round RT-PCR using HTBI primers. One entry per CDR3 protein results from TCRdb running MiXCR on the multiplex PCR reads. The table has more than 1,000,000 distinct CDR3 sequences, about 40% seen once. This clonotype was detected many times. The target antigen is unknown.

This TCR was recovered from an adult man with Graves' hyperthyroidism. The chain is built from TRBV7-9 and TRBJ1-1, with D unresolved. The sample consisted of peripheral blood or thyroid tissue (not recorded which). The CDR3 loop reads CASREKLRREGTEAFF. The CDR3 region has the DNA TGTGCCAGCAGGGAGAAGCTTAGACGGGAAGGCACTGAAGCTTTCTTT.